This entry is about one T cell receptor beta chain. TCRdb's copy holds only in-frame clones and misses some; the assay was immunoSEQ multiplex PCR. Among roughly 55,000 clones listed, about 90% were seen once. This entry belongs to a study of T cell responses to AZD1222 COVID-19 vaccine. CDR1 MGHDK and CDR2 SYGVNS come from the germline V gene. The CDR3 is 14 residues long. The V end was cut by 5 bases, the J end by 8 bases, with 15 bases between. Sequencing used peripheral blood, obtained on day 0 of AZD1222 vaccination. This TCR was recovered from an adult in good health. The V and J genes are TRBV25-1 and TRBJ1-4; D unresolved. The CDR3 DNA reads TGTGCCAGCAGTCTGCCGGCCTTTGGGGAAAAACTGTTTTTT. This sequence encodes CASSLPAFGEKLFF.